The clone carrying this T cell receptor beta chain was observed at least ten times. Together with a sample-barcoded 5' primer, a J-beta primer mix was included in a second PCR lasting 7 to 11 cycles. TCRdb re-called the 5' RACE reads with MiXCR, one entry per CDR3 protein. The data contain hundreds of thousands of distinct CDR3 sequences, roughly half of them singletons. These data belong to a study of blood T cells in healthy people across ages. CDR1 and CDR2 from the germline V gene are MNHNY and SVGAGI (reference sequence). Between the trimmed V and J ends, which lost 4 bases and 0 bases, there was a span of 12 bases. CDR3 length: 15 residues.

The sequencing sample was made of blood. J is TRBJ1-1 and V is TRBV6-6; D is unresolved. This clonotype was obtained from a woman aged 80 or older in good health. DNA of the CDR3: TGTGCCAGCAGTTTCTTACAGTTACTGAACACTGAAGCTTTCTTT. Its translation: CASSFLQLLNTEAFF.